The source of this T cell receptor beta chain is a study of shared clonotypes between healthy human individuals. Using immunoSEQ multiplex PCR, the repertoire was profiled, and TCRdb retains in-frame clones only, with some absent. The sample holds roughly 890,000 clones, 80% to 95% seen once. Naive CD8 cells comprised CD45RO-negative, CCR7-positively selected cells, excluding terminally differentiated effector memory CD45RA+ cells. The sequence derives from a young man in good health. Sample: naive CD8+ T cells sorted from blood.

The CDR3 sequence is CASRVGVAGAFIGELFF. The CDR3 coding sequence is TGTGCCAGCAGAGTCGGGGTAGCGGGAGCCTTCATTGGGGAGCTGTTTTTT. The genes are TRBV11-3 and TRBJ2-2; 9 nucleotides match TRBD2. The CDR3 is 17 amino acids. Unmatched junction bases numbered 16, after V lost 6 bases and J lost 8 bases. Germline CDR1 and CDR2: SGHNT and YENEEA.